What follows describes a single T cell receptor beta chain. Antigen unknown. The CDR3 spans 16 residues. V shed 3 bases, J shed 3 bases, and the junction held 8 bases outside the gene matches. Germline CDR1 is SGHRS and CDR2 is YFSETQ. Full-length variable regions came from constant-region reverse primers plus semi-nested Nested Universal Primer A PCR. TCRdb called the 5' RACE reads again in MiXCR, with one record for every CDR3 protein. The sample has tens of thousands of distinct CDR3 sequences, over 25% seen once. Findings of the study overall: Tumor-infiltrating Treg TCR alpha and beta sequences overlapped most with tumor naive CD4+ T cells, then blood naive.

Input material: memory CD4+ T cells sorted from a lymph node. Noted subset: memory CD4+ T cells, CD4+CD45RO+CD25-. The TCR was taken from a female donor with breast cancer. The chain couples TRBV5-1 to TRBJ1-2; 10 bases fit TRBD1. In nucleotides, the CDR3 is TGCGCCAGCAGCTCCTTTGACAGGGGGCCTGACTATGGCTACACCTTC. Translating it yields CASSSFDRGPDYGYTF.